This entry concerns a single T cell receptor beta chain. Its matching antigen is unknown. This sample was included in a study of radiotherapy plus CTLA-4 blockade in lung cancer. As for the study in general: Patients showed objective responses in 18% of cases, and disease control was achieved by 30% to 35%. Notes on the study in general: Clones derived from tumor TCRs expanded in blood after radiotherapy plus ipilimumab.

The method was immunoSEQ multiplex PCR; TCRdb's version includes in-frame clones alone and lacks a portion of them. The data hold about 97,000 clones, with 65% to 80% observed a single time. Sample: peripheral blood, taken from a patient treated with radiotherapy plus ipilimumab. This receptor was obtained from a human donor with non-small cell lung cancer who had a partial response to radiotherapy plus ipilimumab. Some clones in this sample may be carry-over from other donors' samples.

The CDR3 region is CASSSHLRQGLSEAFF. CDR3 bases: TGTGCCAGCAGTTCCCATCTAAGACAGGGGCTGTCTGAAGCTTTCTTT. The chain carries TRBV27 and TRBJ1-1; TRBD1 agrees at 8 bases. From germline, CDR1 is MNHEY and CDR2 SMNVEV (reference sequence). Unmatched junction bases numbered 13, after V lost 4 bases and J lost 6 bases. The CDR3 runs 16 residues.